Listed below are T cell receptor beta chains from one sample, sequenced in a study of control samples from healthy donors and cancer patients. TCRdb's copy holds only in-frame clones and misses some; the assay was immunoSEQ multiplex PCR. The sample includes more than 100,000 clones, 80% to 95% of them seen just once. Sequencing input: blood. Every receptor here comes from a man aged 18 to 30 in good health. Both conserved end residues are part of each CDR3. D genes are given only for firm matches. Only part of the rows carry a size: once, few, many, or a class if the clone is expanded.

j_call v_call d_call clone_size cdr3_nt cdr3_aa
TRBJ2-3 TRBV27 - - TGTGCCAGCAGCCGGGATCTGCTTACAGATACGCAGTATTTT CASSRDLLTDTQYF
TRBJ2-3 TRBV30 - - TGTGCCTGGAGCGCAAAGGGGGCAGATACGCAGTATTTT CAWSAKGADTQYF
TRBJ2-3 TRBV20-1 - - TGCAGTGCTAGTGGTCTGACTCGCTCTTCCTACACAGATACGCAGTATTTT CSASGLTRSSYTDTQYF
TRBJ2-7 TRBV2 TRBD2 few TGTGCCAGCAGTGAGGCTAGCGGGGGACAGTACGAGCAGTACTTC CASSEASGGQYEQYF
TRBJ2-5 TRBV12-5 - - TGTGCTAGTGCCGCCCCCGGGCCCGTGCAAGAGACCCAGTACTTC CASAAPGPVQETQYF
TRBJ2-1 TRBV6-6 - - TGTGCCAGCAAAAGGGGGGACAACAACAATGAGCAGTTCTTC CASKRGDNNNEQFF
TRBJ1-1 TRBV11-3 TRBD1 - TGTGCCAGCAGCTTTTCCCGGGACAGAGAAGCTTTCTTT CASSFSRDREAFF
TRBJ1-2 TRBV7-9 TRBD1 - TGTGCCAGCAGCTTTCCGGGGACAGGGGACAACTATGGCTACACCTTC CASSFPGTGDNYGYTF
TRBJ1-2 TRBV7-8 - - TGTGCCAGCAGCCCATTCCGGGTTCCCAACTATGGCTACACCTTC CASSPFRVPNYGYTF
TRBJ2-3 TRBV6-5 - - TGTGCCACTTCCTGGCAGGCCACAGATACGCAGTATTTT CATSWQATDTQYF
TRBJ1-6 TRBV19 - - TGTGCCAGTAGTCCCCGAGGGCCAGGGAACCTCCTCCACTTT CASSPRGPGNLLHF
TRBJ2-3 TRBV6-4 - few TGTGCCAGCAGCCGGGACGGAAGCACAGATACGCAGTATTTT CASSRDGSTDTQYF
TRBJ2-5 TRBV10-3 - - TGTGCCATCAGTGTGACAGACCAAGAGACCCAGTACTTC CAISVTDQETQYF
TRBJ1-1 TRBV6-5 - - TGTGCCAGCAGAGCAAGGGACACAAACACTGAAGCTTTCTTT CASRARDTNTEAFF
TRBJ2-7 TRBV25-1 TRBD1 once TGTGCCAGCAGTGAATACGGACAGGCCTACGAGCAGTACTTC CASSEYGQAYEQYF
TRBJ1-1 TRBV5-1 - - TGCGCCAGCAGCCGGGACGTCGGTAGCACTGAAGCTTTCTTT CASSRDVGSTEAFF
TRBJ1-4 TRBV29-1 - - TGCAGCGTTTCGGGGGCGACTAATGAAAAACTGTTTTTT CSVSGATNEKLFF
TRBJ1-6 TRBV6-6 - - TGTGCCAGCAGTTTTGTGAATTCACCCCTCCACTTT CASSFVNSPLHF
TRBJ2-7 TRBV11-2 - - TGTGCCAGCAGCTTAGACAGGAGCTCCTACGAGCAGTACTTC CASSLDRSSYEQYF
TRBJ1-1 TRBV12-3/TRBV12-4 - - TGTGCCAGCAGTTTAGGGTCCCCTGAAGCTTTCTTT CASSLGSPEAFF
TRBJ2-5 TRBV7-9 TRBD1 - TGTGCCAGCAGCTGGCGGGACAGGGGTGGAGAGACCCAGTACTTC CASSWRDRGGETQYF
TRBJ1-5 TRBV19 - - TGTGCCAGTAGTATGGGACGGTACAATCAGCCCCAGCATTTT CASSMGRYNQPQHF
TRBJ2-1 TRBV7-9 - few TGTGCCAGCAGCTTATTTACAGGGCCCAATCCTTACAATGAGCAGTTCTTC CASSLFTGPNPYNEQFF
TRBJ2-1 TRBV6-5 TRBD2 - TGTGCCAGCAGTTACACCCTAGCGGGGGGGCCTGGTGAGCAGTTCTTC CASSYTLAGGPGEQFF
TRBJ2-2 TRBV24-1 TRBD1 - TGTGCCACCAGTGACTCCCGGACAGGGACGAACACCGGGGAGCTGTTTTTT CATSDSRTGTNTGELFF
TRBJ1-1 TRBV10-2 - - TGCGCCAGCAGTCGAAGGGACCAAGGTCAGAACACTGAAGCTTTCTTT CASSRRDQGQNTEAFF
TRBJ1-1 TRBV2 - - TGTGCCACCCCTCTCCGGGGTGGCACTGAAGCTTTCTTT CATPLRGGTEAFF
TRBJ1-2 TRBV20-1 - - TGCAGTGGCGGGACCCGCGGGGGCTACACCTTC CSGGTRGGYTF
TRBJ1-5 TRBV5-1 - - TGCGCCAGCAGCTTGGTGCCGGGAAATCAGCCCCAGCATTTT CASSLVPGNQPQHF
TRBJ2-5 TRBV12-3/TRBV12-4 - - TGTGCCAGCAGTTTCTACAGGCAAGAGACCCAGTACTTC CASSFYRQETQYF
TRBJ2-7 TRBV5-1 - few TGCGCCAGCAGCTTAGACGGGGGATCTCCCTACGAGCAGTACTTC CASSLDGGSPYEQYF
TRBJ1-3 TRBV19 - few TGTGCCAGTAGGATATCTTCGGGAACGGCCTCTGGAAACACCATATATTTT CASRISSGTASGNTIYF
TRBJ2-1 TRBV27 - - TGTGCCAGCAGTTTCCGACAGAATACCTACAATGAGCAGTTCTTC CASSFRQNTYNEQFF
TRBJ2-3 TRBV3-1/TRBV3-2 - - TGTGCCAGCAGCCAAGATATCCAGACAGATACGCAGTATTTT CASSQDIQTDTQYF
TRBJ2-5 TRBV5-1 - - TGCGCCAGCAGCTTAGGGGCTACGTACCAAGAGACCCAGTACTTC CASSLGATYQETQYF
TRBJ2-3 TRBV18 - - TGTGCCAGCTCACCAACGGATACGCAGTATTTT CASSPTDTQYF
TRBJ1-5 TRBV30 - - TGTGCCTGGAGTGTGGGGACAACCACAAGAGCCCAGCATTTT CAWSVGTTTRAQHF
TRBJ1-2 TRBV6-5 - - TGTGCCAGCAGTTATGGTCAGGGGAGCTACACCTTC CASSYGQGSYTF
TRBJ1-6 TRBV4-1 TRBD1 - TGCGCCAGCAGCCAAGATCGACTTTTGGGGACAGGGGTTTCACCCCTCCACTTT CASSQDRLLGTGVSPLHF
TRBJ2-5 TRBV30 - - TGTGCCTGGAGTGTATCACTAGCCTTCCAAGAGACCCAGTACTTC CAWSVSLAFQETQYF
TRBJ2-5 TRBV6-4 TRBD2 - TGTGCCAGCCCTGGGGGGACTAGCGGGGGGTCTAAAGAGACCCAGTACTTC CASPGGTSGGSKETQYF
TRBJ2-7 TRBV5-6 - once TGTGCCAGCAGCTTGGCGGGGAACGGGGACGACGAGCAGTACTTC CASSLAGNGDDEQYF